The present T cell receptor (beta chain) was sequenced within a study of blood T cells in healthy people across ages. Across the study: There was about one barcoded beta molecule captured by template switching per two T cells. General study points: When one million T cells were used, diversity estimates were thought to be underestimates.

Around 10 milliliters of peripheral blood were drawn from each donor. Every sample gave at least 6 micrograms of total RNA when it was extracted. A J-beta primer mix and a sample-barcoded 5' primer were used in a second PCR of about 7 to 12 cycles. One entry per CDR3 protein results from TCRdb running MiXCR on the 5' RACE reads. The sample includes 1,500,000 or so distinct CDR3 sequences, under 55% of them seen just once. To note about this clonotype: Its target is not known.

The specimen sequenced was blood. The receptor's source is a woman younger than 35 in good health.

The CDR3 DNA reads TGTGCCAGCAGTTTTCCCCTGACGCCCTACGAGCAGTACTTC. As protein: CASSFPLTPYEQYF. This chain connects TRBV11-1 to TRBJ2-7; D not resolved. V lost 6 bases and J 2 bases, leaving 14 bases between the germline ends. Germline CDR1 is SGHAT and CDR2 is FQDESV (reference sequence). The CDR3 runs 14 residues.